This T cell receptor (beta chain) derives from a study of T cell repertoires in cytomegalovirus infection. The table lists this clonotype with a few counts. This CDR3 spans 14 amino acids. V was shortened by 5 bases and J by 7 bases, with 17 bases between the two germline ends. Germline CDR1 reads SEHNR; CDR2 reads FQNEAQ (reference sequence). Each CDR3 protein gets one entry after TCRdb re-called the reads with MiXCR. The table includes around 530,000 distinct CDR3 sequences, approximately 15% detected once. The TCR was taken from a human donor in good health (CMV status not recorded). Some clones in this sample may be carry-over from other donors' samples. Sequencing was carried out using CD8+ T cells from PBMCs. The chain couples TRBV7-9 to TRBJ1-1, with a possible D match to TRBD1 (5 bases). This CDR3 reads CASSRVDTPGEAFF. CDR3 coding DNA: TGTGCCAGCAGCAGGGTGGACACCCCTGGTGAAGCTTTCTTT.